The 9 T cell receptor beta chains given below trace back to one sample, sequenced in a study of blood T cell repertoires in COVID-19. Sequencing used immunoSEQ multiplex PCR; TCRdb keeps in-frame clones, though not all of them. The profile shows 200,000 to 250,000 clones, roughly 82% of them singletons. The sequenced sample was peripheral blood. The receptors shown here come from a woman between 70 and 85 years old with acute or convalescent COVID-19.

The chain combines TRBV15 with TRBJ1-2; D possibly corresponds to TRBD1 (5 bases). Trimming pared 0 bases from V and 3 bases from J, leaving 20 bases between. This CDR3 has 18 residues. Germline CDR1 reads LNHNV; CDR2 reads YYDKDF (reference sequence). CDR3 DNA: TGTGCCACCAGCAGAGATTCAATTCGCGGGGGGAAGGACTATGGCTACACCTTC. Translation gives CATSRDSIRGGKDYGYTF.

The genes are TRBV4-2 and TRBJ2-2, with TRBD1 matching 8 bases. Trimming cost V 2 bases and J 2 bases; bases outside gene matches: 4. Germline V gives CDR1 LGHNA, CDR2 YNFKEQ. CDR3 length: 16 residues. CDR3 amino acids: CASSQRGQENTGELFF. DNA for the CDR3: TGTGCCAGCAGCCAACGGGGACAGGAAAACACCGGGGAGCTGTTTTTT.

The chain has TRBV7-8 and TRBJ1-3; a weak D match, TRBD1 (5 bases). The CDR3 is 17 residues long. With 1 base removed from V and 1 base from J, the gap between germline ends came to 14 bases. Germline assignment: CDR1 SGHVS and CDR2 FQNEAQ. The CDR3 is CASSLEPGPISGNTIYF. The CDR3 DNA follows: TGTGCCAGCAGCTTAGAGCCAGGGCCCATTTCTGGAAACACCATATATTTT.

Concerning this clone: The same CDR3 can be traced to other DNA sequences in this sample. The gene calls are TRBV7-9 and TRBJ1-6, with D tentatively TRBD1 (5 bases). Germline assignment: CDR1 SEHNR and CDR2 FQNEAQ (reference sequence). With 6 bases removed from V and 10 bases from J, the gap between germline ends came to 31 bases. The CDR3 covers 19 residues. The chain's CDR3 is CASSLFSGHLPGSGSPLHF. DNA of the CDR3: TGTGCCAGCAGTTTATTTTCTGGACATCTCCCCGGATCCGGGTCACCCCTCCACTTT. Full variable domain (rest looked up from reference TRBV7-9 and TRBJ1-6): DTGVSQNPRHKITKRGQNVTFRCDPISEHNRLYWYRQTLGQGPEFLTYFQNEAQLEKSRLLSDRFSAERPKGSFSTLEIQRTEQGDSAMYLCASSLFSGHLPGSGSPLHFGNGTRLTVT.

In the case of this clone: The sample holds other DNA sequences that translate to the same CDR3. J is TRBJ1-2 and V is TRBV28, with 8 bases lining up with TRBD1. The junction had 2 bases not matched to a gene; V was cut back by 6 bases and J by 5 bases. Germline V gives CDR1 MDHEN, CDR2 SYDVKM. The CDR3 length is 12 residues. This chain's CDR3 is CASSRTGYGYTF. The CDR3 bases are TGTGCCAGCAGCCGGACAGGGTATGGCTACACCTTC.

The chain recombines TRBV7-2 with TRBJ1-6, with D perhaps TRBD1 (5 bases). Trimming took 8 bases from V and 9 from J, leaving 23 bases between them. Germline CDR1 is SGHTA and CDR2 is FQGNSA. This CDR3 spans 16 amino acids. CDR3 protein: CASSLGIGVMISPLHF. In DNA form, the CDR3 reads TGTGCCAGCTCTCTAGGGATAGGGGTAATGATTTCACCCCTCCACTTT. Full variable domain (rest looked up from reference TRBV7-2 and TRBJ1-6): GAGVSQSPSNKVTEKGKDVELRCDPISGHTALYWYRQSLGQGLEFLIYFQGNSAPDKSGLPSDRFSAERTGGSVSTLTIQRTQQEDSAVYLCASSLGIGVMISPLHFGNGTRLTVT.

The rearrangement uses TRBV6-5 and TRBJ1-3, with a weak D call TRBD1 (5 bases). V gave up 2 bases and J gave up 4 bases, with 12 bases separating them. CDR3 size: 15 residues. Germline CDR1 is MNHEY and CDR2 is SVGAGI. CDR3 in amino acids: CASSYTQGRGNTIYF. DNA for the CDR3: TGTGCCAGCAGTTACACTCAGGGAAGGGGAAACACCATATATTTT.

This chain links TRBV7-2 with TRBJ1-2; 9 bases line up with TRBD1. After removal of 6 bases from V and 4 bases from J, the junction contained 3 bases not matched to a gene. The CDR3 totals 13 residues. In germline, CDR1 is SGHTA, CDR2 FQGNSA. The CDR3 is CASSTTGGYGYTF. DNA for the CDR3: TGTGCCAGCAGTACGACAGGGGGCTATGGCTACACCTTC.

The V gene is TRBV18, the J gene TRBJ2-2, with D possibly matching TRBD2 (5 bases). Trimming removed 0 bases from V and 7 bases from J, with 12 bases in between. The CDR3 length is 15 residues. Germline V gene sequence: CDR1 KGHSH, CDR2 LQKENI. CDR3 loop: CASSPPGIANGELFF. CDR3 nucleotides: TGTGCCAGCTCACCACCAGGGATAGCGAACGGGGAGCTGTTTTTT.